This TCR beta chain was retrieved from a study of early T cells in non-severe SARS-CoV-2 infection. Study-wide background: Sequenced material consisted of bulk RNA (from unsorted whole blood), and chains were unpaired.

Via MiXCR, TCRdb re-called the 5' RACE reads, giving one row per CDR3 protein. Of about 59,000 distinct CDR3 sequences listed, 13% are singletons. Germline V gene lookup returns CDR1 KGHDR and CDR2 SFDVKD. V was trimmed by 4 bases and J by 1 base, leaving 11 bases between them. The CDR3 contains 15 residues. The receptor was derived from an adult who was a healthcare worker with PCR-confirmed SARS-CoV-2 infection or an uninfected control (not recorded which). V gene TRBV24-1 combines with J gene TRBJ2-3; D unresolved. The source was whole blood, collected at baseline. The CDR3 reads CATSDRRDGTDTQYF. CDR3 in DNA: TGTGCCACCAGTGACCGAAGGGATGGCACAGATACGCAGTATTTT.